The next 20 T cell receptor beta chains were all read from a single sample in a study of identical twins. MiXCR was run by TCRdb on the 5' RACE reads, yielding one entry per CDR3 protein. The sample records approximately 140,000 distinct CDR3 sequences, around 3.4% being singletons. The specimen sequenced was memory T cells sorted from blood. The receptors come from a man between 18 and 29 years old in good health.

The sample holds many counts of this clonotype. This sequence joins TRBV12-3 or TRBV12-4 and TRBJ2-7; D is unresolved. V was clipped by 5 bases and J by 7 bases, with 15 bases between them. The CDR3 is 13 residues long. In DNA form, the CDR3 reads TGTGCCAGCAGTAGGTACCCCCAGGAGGAGCAGTACGTC. This encodes CASSRYPQEEQYV.

In its sample, this clonotype was seen many times. As DNA, the CDR3 is TGTGCCAGCAGCTTAGCTGAAAACGGGGAGCTGTTTTTT. Translating it yields CASSLAENGELFF. The V gene is TRBV7-7, the J gene TRBJ2-2; the D is unclear. V was trimmed by 0 bases and J by 7 bases, leaving 6 bases between them. CDR1 is SSHAT, CDR2 FNYEAQ, per germline (reference sequence). The CDR3 contains 13 residues.

This clonotype was observed at least ten times. This chain uses TRBV5-6 with TRBJ1-5, with D maybe TRBD1 (5 bases). Between the trimmed V and J ends, which lost 6 bases and 4 bases, there was a span of 17 bases. Germline V gene sequence: CDR1 SGHDT, CDR2 YYEEEE. The CDR3 contains 15 residues. CDR3 amino acids: CASTSDGGSNQPQHF. CDR3 in DNA: TGTGCCAGCACCTCAGACGGGGGAAGTAATCAGCCCCAGCATTTT.

This clonotype has ten or more counts. The chain couples TRBV25-1 to TRBJ1-2, with D uncertain. V shed 7 bases and J shed 2 bases, with 5 bases lying between them. This CDR3 spans 11 amino acids. Germline lookup yields CDR1 MGHDK and CDR2 SYGVNS. The CDR3 DNA is TGTGCCAGCATGGGGAACTATGGCTACACCTTC. This codes for CASMGNYGYTF.

This clonotype was picked up many times. The chain joins TRBV4-2 to TRBJ2-5; 13 bases align to TRBD2. The CDR3 has 17 amino acids. Losses at the gene ends were 4 bases for V and 3 bases for J; bases not matched to a gene: 8. Germline loops: CDR1 LGHNA, CDR2 YNFKEQ. This chain's CDR3 is CASSPGTSGKLKETQYF. The CDR3, as DNA: TGTGCCAGCAGCCCCGGGACTAGCGGGAAACTGAAAGAGACCCAGTACTTC.

This clonotype was counted many times. The V gene is TRBV9, the J gene TRBJ2-1; 10 bases agree with TRBD2. V shed 0 bases and J 0 bases; nucleotides not matched to a gene: 9. The length of the CDR3 is 19 residues. Germline CDR1 SGDLS, CDR2 YYNGEE. CDR3 nucleotides: TGTGCCAGCAGCGTAGCAGGCCTAGCGGGGGATAGCTCCTACAATGAGCAGTTCTTC. Its translation is CASSVAGLAGDSSYNEQFF.

This clonotype occurred many times. The V and J genes are TRBV12-3 or TRBV12-4 and TRBJ2-4; D may be TRBD2 (7 bases). The CDR3 extends over 13 amino acids. Trimming cost V 6 bases and J 8 bases, with 14 bases left between them. The CDR3 region has the DNA TGTGCCAGCAGGGGGGGGGCAGGGCACATTCAGTACTTC. As protein: CASRGGAGHIQYF.

This clonotype was observed a few times. The chain's CDR3 is CASGVWPYEQYV. The DNA of the CDR3 is TGTGCCAGTGGAGTCTGGCCCTACGAGCAGTACGTC. The chain links TRBV2 to TRBJ2-7; unclear D gene. The CDR3 has 12 residues. Trimming took 9 bases from V and 2 from J, leaving 11 bases between them. The germline V gene has CDR1 SNHLY and CDR2 FYNNEI.

This clonotype was seen at least ten times. This chain links TRBV30 with TRBJ2-5, with D tentatively TRBD2 (5 bases). V gave up 1 base and J gave up 6 bases, with 15 bases separating them. The germline gives CDR1 GTSNPN, CDR2 SVGIG (reference sequence). This CDR3 has 14 amino acids. In DNA form, the CDR3 reads TGTGCCTGGAGTGCCCCCCCCGGGGAAAAGACCCAGTACTTC. This translates into CAWSAPPGEKTQYF.

This clonotype was seen at least ten times. The V and J genes are TRBV4-1 and TRBJ2-5; D perhaps matches TRBD2 (5 bases). Germline-derived CDR1 and CDR2 are MGHRA and YSYEKL. Trimming stripped 2 bases from V and 4 bases from J, with 23 bases between. The CDR3 is 18 residues long. The CDR3 nucleotides are TGCGCCAGCAGCCAAAATGAGGGTAATTCGGCCATGGGAGAGACCCAGTACTTC. Its translation: CASSQNEGNSAMGETQYF.

Ten or more counts support this clonotype. The V gene is TRBV5-1, the J gene TRBJ2-3; D unclear. This CDR3 region has 15 residues. Germline CDR1 is SGHRS and CDR2 is YFSETQ. V was shortened by 0 bases and J by 1 base, with 9 bases between the two germline ends. CDR3 nucleotides: TGCGCCAGCAGCTTGGCACATACTGGCACAGATACGCAGTATTTT. Translation gives CASSLAHTGTDTQYF. Complete variable domain (other parts from reference TRBV5-1 and TRBJ2-3): KAGVTQTPRYLIKTRGQQVTLSCSPISGHRSVSWYQQTPGQGLQFLFEYFSETQRNKGNFPGRFSGRQFSNSRSEMNVSTLELGDSALYLCASSLAHTGTDTQYFGPGTRLTVL.

V usage is TRBV7-9 and J usage is TRBJ2-3; the match to TRBD2 covers 7 bases. The CDR3 has 14 amino acids. V shed 5 bases, J shed 5 bases, and the junction held 7 bases outside the gene matches. Germline CDR1 reads SEHNR; CDR2 reads FQNEAQ (reference sequence). CDR3 residues: CASSTSVRGDTQYF. For the CDR3, the DNA is TGTGCCAGCAGCACTAGCGTACGAGGAGATACGCAGTATTTT.

Ten or more counts support this clonotype. The V and J genes are TRBV29-1 and TRBJ2-1; D gene unclear. The V end was cut by 3 bases, the J end by 9 bases, with 6 bases between. The CDR3 is 10 amino acids. Germline values: CDR1 SQVTM, CDR2 ANQGSEA. CDR3 sequence (DNA): TGCAGCGTTGAGGGTCCTGAGCAGTTCTTC. Amino acid sequence: CSVEGPEQFF.

This clonotype was observed a few times. The chain recombines TRBV20-1 with TRBJ2-2; 7 bases are shared with TRBD1. Germline CDR1 reads DFQATT; CDR2 reads SNEGSKA (reference sequence). CDR3 size: 17 residues. Unmatched junction bases numbered 13, after V lost 0 bases and J lost 6 bases. CDR3 region: CSAREVPTGVRSGELFF. As DNA, the CDR3 is TGCAGTGCTAGAGAAGTCCCCACAGGGGTGCGTTCCGGGGAGCTGTTTTTT.

The rearrangement links TRBV6-2 or TRBV6-3 to TRBJ2-4; D call uncertain. Germline V gives CDR1 MNHEY, CDR2 SVGEGT. Trimming took 7 bases from V and 0 from J, leaving 7 bases between them. The CDR3 contains 13 residues. The CDR3 region is CASTAAAKNIQYF. The CDR3 nucleotides are TGTGCCAGCACGGCGGCAGCCAAAAACATTCAGTACTTC.

This clonotype was counted at least ten times. J is TRBJ2-7 and V is TRBV20-1, with 8 bases fitting TRBD1. From germline, CDR1 is DFQATT and CDR2 SNEGSKA (reference sequence). The CDR3 totals 15 residues. Losses at the gene ends were 3 bases for V and 4 bases for J; bases not matched to a gene: 11. The CDR3 DNA follows: TGCAGTGCTAGCCTCGACAGGGGCCCCCAGTACGAGCAGTACGTC. It codes for CSASLDRGPQYEQYV.

This clonotype was recorded at least ten times. This rearrangement joins TRBV12-3 or TRBV12-4 to TRBJ1-5; a possible D gene is TRBD1 (6 bases). V lost 4 bases to trimming and J lost 6 bases, with 13 bases between them. The CDR3 extends over 14 amino acids. For the CDR3, the DNA is TGTGCCAGCAGTTCTACAGGGCTGGGTCAGCCCCAGCATTTT. It translates to CASSSTGLGQPQHF.

Turning to this clonotype: Since a much larger clone is just one base distant, this may be a read error. In this CDR3 the conserved last residue, phenylalanine or tryptophan, is missing, so a read error is likely. The CDR3 sequence: CASRTRLAGDEQYY. CDR3 in DNA: TGTGCCAGCAGGACCAGACTAGCGGGAGACGAGCAGTACTAC. The V call is TRBV6-2 or TRBV6-3, the J call TRBJ2-7, with TRBD2 matching 12 bases. V lost 6 bases and J lost 5; bases outside the gene matches: 5. CDR1 is MNHEY and CDR2 is SVGEGT in the germline V gene. CDR3 length: 14 residues.

This clonotype was observed many times. This chain joins TRBV11-1 and TRBJ2-2, with TRBD2 identical over 13 bases. With 5 bases clipped from V and 4 bases from J, the junction kept 10 bases outside the gene matches. The CDR3 is 18 residues long. The germline V gene encodes CDR1 SGHAT and CDR2 FQDESV (reference sequence). The CDR3 region has the DNA TGTGCCAGCAGCCGGACTAGCGGGAGTTACTCGACCACCGGGGAGCTGTTTTTT. Its translation: CASSRTSGSYSTTGELFF.

In this sample, this clonotype turned up many times. The chain is built from TRBV10-3 and TRBJ2-3; 9 positions agree with TRBD2. The V and J ends lost 7 bases and 0 bases, in that order; junction bases with no gene match: 5. The CDR3 has 15 residues. CDR1 and CDR2 (germline): ENHRY, SYGVKD. The CDR3 DNA reads TGTGCCATCAAGGCGGGAGGGATTAGCACAGATACGCAGTATTTT. Amino acid sequence: CAIKAGGISTDTQYF.